A selection of T cell receptor beta chains follows, all from one sample in a study of blood T cell repertoires in COVID-19. TCRdb's copy holds only in-frame clones and misses some; the assay was immunoSEQ multiplex PCR. In the table there are roughly 100,000 clones, about 89% of which are singletons. The source material was peripheral blood. Every receptor here comes from a woman aged 30 to 39 with acute or convalescent COVID-19. Both conserved end residues are part of each CDR3. D genes are given only for firm matches. Rows may omit the clone size; those that give it use once, few, many or a size class.

V,J,length,D,size,DNA,CDR3
TRBV5-6,TRBJ2-7,13,-,-,TGTGCCAGCAGCGACAGGAATACCTACGAGCAGTACTTC,CASSDRNTYEQYF
TRBV30,TRBJ1-6,14,TRBD1,-,TGTGCCTGGGCGGACAGGGAGGTGAATTCACCCCTCCACTTT,CAWADREVNSPLHF
TRBV14,TRBJ1-3,14,-,-,TGTGCCAGCAGCCAAGCCTACTCTGGAAACACCATATATTTT,CASSQAYSGNTIYF
TRBV2,TRBJ1-2,14,TRBD1,-,TGTGCCAGCGTTGGGACAGGGGGTGGGTATGGCTACACCTTC,CASVGTGGGYGYTF
TRBV18,TRBJ1-4,14,-,-,TGTGCCAGCTCACCCACTAGGACAGAGGAAAAACTGTTTTTT,CASSPTRTEEKLFF
TRBV2,TRBJ1-3,15,TRBD1,-,TGTGCCAGCAGTGATTCGGGGGACAGTAGGAACACCATATATTTT,CASSDSGDSRNTIYF
TRBV6-5,TRBJ1-1,14,TRBD1,-,TGTGCCAGCAGTCGTACAACAGGGGGAACTGAAGCTTTCTTT,CASSRTTGGTEAFF
TRBV5-1,TRBJ1-1,15,-,-,TGCGCCAGCAGCGTACAGGGCCCGATGAACACTGAAGCTTTCTTT,CASSVQGPMNTEAFF
TRBV27,TRBJ2-2,15,-,-,TGTGCCAGCAGCCCCCTCTCTCTCGGGGCCGGGGAGCTGTTTTTT,CASSPLSLGAGELFF
TRBV5-1,TRBJ1-1,18,TRBD1,-,TGCGCCAGCAGCTACGCAACCGGGACAGGGGATATGAACACTGAAGCTTTCTTT,CASSYATGTGDMNTEAFF
TRBV18,TRBJ2-4,19,TRBD1,-,TGTGCCAGCTCACTCTGGACAGGGAAATCGGAGTCGACCAAAAACATTCAGTACTTC,CASSLWTGKSESTKNIQYF
TRBV10-3,TRBJ2-7,15,TRBD1,-,TGTGCCATCAGTGTCTTCGGGACAGGAGCCTACGAGCAGTACTTC,CAISVFGTGAYEQYF
TRBV2,TRBJ2-6,16,-,-,TGTGCCAGCAGTGAAGCCGCGAGAGCTGGGGCCAACGTCCTGACTTTC,CASSEAARAGANVLTF
TRBV5-1,TRBJ2-7,16,TRBD2,-,TGCGCCAGCAGCCCCCCGAGTGAGGGAGGGTCCTACGAGCAGTACTTC,CASSPPSEGGSYEQYF
TRBV19,TRBJ1-2,13,-,-,TGTGCCAGTCGCCGCCCCGGGATTGAGGCCTACACCTTC,CASRRPGIEAYTF
TRBV10-2,TRBJ1-4,15,TRBD1,-,TGCGCCAGCAGCGCCCCGGGACAGGGAGGTGAAAAACTGTTTTTT,CASSAPGQGGEKLFF
TRBV12-5,TRBJ2-1,14,TRBD2,-,TGTGCTAGCAGTCCGGGACTAGGAGACAATGAGCAGTTCTTC,CASSPGLGDNEQFF
TRBV11-3,TRBJ2-3,12,-,-,TGTGCCAGCAGCTTAGATCGGGATACGCAGTATTTT,CASSLDRDTQYF
TRBV27,TRBJ1-2,15,-,-,TGTGCCAGCAGTTTAAATTTACGGGAAAGGCATGGCTACACCTTC,CASSLNLRERHGYTF
TRBV7-3,TRBJ2-2,17,TRBD2,-,TGTGCCAGCAGCTTAACTTGGCCGCGGGGGGCGACCGGGGAGCTGTTTTTT,CASSLTWPRGATGELFF
TRBV4-1,TRBJ2-7,14,-,-,TGCGCCAGCAGCCGCTGGCCGGAGACCTACGAGCAGTACTTC,CASSRWPETYEQYF
TRBV10-3,TRBJ2-2,19,TRBD1,-,TGTGCCATCAGTGAAGCGGGACAGGGGGCCAGTATAGGTTCCGGGGAGCTGTTTTTT,CAISEAGQGASIGSGELFF
TRBV7-9,TRBJ1-6,15,-,-,TGTGCCAGCACCCGGGGAACCCTACAGAATTCACCCCTCCACTTT,CASTRGTLQNSPLHF
TRBV12-3/TRBV12-4,TRBJ2-7,13,-,-,TGTGCCAGCAGTTTAGGCAGCTCCTACGAGCAGTACTTC,CASSLGSSYEQYF
TRBV6-4,TRBJ1-1,13,-,-,TGTGCCAGCAGTGAGGACGGGGACACTGAAGCTTTCTTT,CASSEDGDTEAFF
TRBV18,TRBJ2-7,14,TRBD1,-,TGTGCCAGCTCACCAATAGACAGGGAAAGCGAGCAGTACTTC,CASSPIDRESEQYF
TRBV18,TRBJ2-3,13,-,-,TGTGCCAGCTCACCAGGCGGGGAAGATACGCAGTATTTT,CASSPGGEDTQYF
TRBV10-3,TRBJ2-5,14,TRBD1,once,TGTGCCATCAGAGCCGGGACAGGGCAAGAGACCCAGTACTTC,CAIRAGTGQETQYF
TRBV29-1,TRBJ2-1,13,TRBD1,-,TGCAGCGTTCCGGGACAGGGATCCAATGAGCAGTTCTTC,CSVPGQGSNEQFF
TRBV3-1/TRBV3-2,TRBJ2-7,15,-,-,TGTGCCAGCAGCCAGGGCCCTTCAAGCTCCTACGAGCAGTACTTC,CASSQGPSSSYEQYF
TRBV18,TRBJ1-1,15,TRBD1,-,TGTGCCAGCTCACCAAGGACAGGGGAGAGGGCTGAAGCTTTCTTT,CASSPRTGERAEAFF
TRBV25-1,TRBJ2-1,13,TRBD1,-,TGTGCCAGCAGTTTTACAGGGGCCAATGAGCAGTTCTTC,CASSFTGANEQFF
TRBV6-6,TRBJ2-3,15,TRBD1,-,TGTGCCAGCAGTTCCCCGGGACAGAGCACAGATACGCAGTATTTT,CASSSPGQSTDTQYF
TRBV27,TRBJ2-7,13,-,-,TGTGCCAGCAGTTTACTAAGCTCCTACGAGCAGTACTTC,CASSLLSSYEQYF
TRBV28,TRBJ2-7,15,TRBD2,-,TGTGCCAGCAGGTCATCCCCCGGGGGGGCCTACGAGCAGTACTTC,CASRSSPGGAYEQYF
TRBV6-5,TRBJ2-3,15,-,-,TGTGCCAGCAGTTACTCGGGGCAGGGCACAGATACGCAGTATTTT,CASSYSGQGTDTQYF
TRBV7-3,TRBJ1-3,15,TRBD1,-,TGTGCCAGCAGCCCAAACAGGGGCTCTGGAAACACCATATATTTT,CASSPNRGSGNTIYF
TRBV27,TRBJ2-1,14,-,-,TGTGCCAGCAGTGTCGCGGGGCGGGCCAATGAGCAGTTCTTC,CASSVAGRANEQFF
TRBV30,TRBJ2-7,11,-,-,TGTGCCTGGAGTTCAATCTACGAGCAGTACTTC,CAWSSIYEQYF
TRBV6-5,TRBJ2-3,14,-,few,TGTGCCAGCAGTTGGGGCCCCCCTCCCAGCACGCAGTATTTT,CASSWGPPPSTQYF
TRBV3-1/TRBV3-2,TRBJ2-7,14,-,-,TGTGCCAGCAGCCAAGAGGCACACAGGAACGAGCAGTACTTC,CASSQEAHRNEQYF
TRBV2,TRBJ1-4,15,TRBD1,-,TGTGCCAGCAGTAGAGAACAGGGGACTAATGAAAAACTGTTTTTT,CASSREQGTNEKLFF